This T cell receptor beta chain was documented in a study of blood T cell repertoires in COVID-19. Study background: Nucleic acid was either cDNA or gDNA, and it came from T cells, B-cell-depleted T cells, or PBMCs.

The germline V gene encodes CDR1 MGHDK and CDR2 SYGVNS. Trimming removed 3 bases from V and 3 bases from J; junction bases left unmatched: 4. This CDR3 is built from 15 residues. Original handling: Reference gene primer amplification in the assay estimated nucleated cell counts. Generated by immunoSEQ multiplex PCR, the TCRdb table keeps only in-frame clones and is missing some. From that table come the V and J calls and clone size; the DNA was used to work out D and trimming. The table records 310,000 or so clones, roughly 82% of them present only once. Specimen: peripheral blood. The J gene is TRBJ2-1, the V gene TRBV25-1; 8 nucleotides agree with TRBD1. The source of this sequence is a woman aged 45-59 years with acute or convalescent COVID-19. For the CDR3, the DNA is TGTGCCAGCAGTGACAGGGGGCTGAGCTACAATGAGCAGTTCTTC. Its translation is CASSDRGLSYNEQFF.